This TCR beta chain was retrieved from a study of T cells in Graves' hyperthyroidism and ophthalmopathy. CDR3 length: 15 residues. Germline loops: CDR1 SGHAT, CDR2 FQNNGV. V lost 4 bases to trimming and J lost 4 bases; unmatched junction nucleotides: 6. On the basis of clinical symptoms, serum thyroxine and TRAb, thyroid ultrasound and orbital computed tomography, diagnoses were made. There are many counts of this clonotype. The antigen remains undetermined. Amplification yielded TCR beta CDR3 regions, with RNA transcripts as the source. First-round RT-PCR with HTBI primers amplified the TCR CDR3 region. TCRdb used MiXCR to reprocess the multiplex PCR reads, holding one entry per CDR3 protein. The profile shows about 200,000 distinct CDR3 sequences, 17% of them singletons. Overall study findings and caveats: Blood also contained most expanded thyroid clonotypes above 0.001.

The clonotype was recovered from a woman in her forties or fifties with Graves' hyperthyroidism. The chain joins TRBV11-2 to TRBJ1-5; 8 bases fit TRBD1. Source material: blood. The CDR3 nucleotides are TGTGCCAGCAGCTGGAGTGGACAGGGAAATCAGCCCCAGCATTTT. It translates to CASSWSGQGNQPQHF. The complete variable domain, with remaining parts taken from reference TRBV11-2 and TRBJ1-5, reads EAGVAQSPRYKIIEKRQSVAFWCNPISGHATLYWYQQILGQGPKLLIQFQNNGVVDDSQLPKDRFSAERLKGVDSTLKIQPAKLEDSAVYLCASSWSGQGNQPQHFGDGTRLSIL.